Each of the 12 T cell receptor beta chains below was sequenced from the same sample in a study of cytomegalovirus exposure and HLA in healthy donors. With 60 Vbeta and 13 Jbeta primers, the PCR was carried out. The assay was immunoSEQ multiplex PCR, and TCRdb's table has in-frame clones only and misses some. The sample consists of some 130,000 clones, 75% to 90% of them appearing once. What was sequenced was PBMCs. These receptor sequences come from a woman aged 25 to 39 in good health and CMV-seropositive.

About this clone: An end of the junction differs from the germline gene, which may be a read error. Additional DNA sequences in this sample encode the identical CDR3. V and J are TRBV10-3 and TRBJ1-1; D remains unclear. This CDR3 has 14 amino acids. Germline CDR1 ENHRY, CDR2 SYGVKD. CDR3 sequence (DNA): TGTGCCATCAGTGAGGTGGGCCGAAACACTGAGGCTTTCTTT. Translated: CAISEVGRNTEAFF.

The gene calls are TRBV18 and TRBJ2-7, with D perhaps TRBD2 (6 bases). The CDR3 covers 15 residues. The ends were cut back, 0 bases at V and 5 bases at J, with 14 bases in the middle. Germline V CDR1 and CDR2: KGHSH, LQKENI. The CDR3 nucleotides read TGTGCCAGCTCACCACCGGGGGGATTAGGCAACGAGCAGTACTTC. This sequence encodes CASSPPGGLGNEQYF.

Here the CDR3 reads CASSPSLGGRASYGYTF. For the CDR3, the DNA is TGTGCCAGTAGTCCCTCTCTCGGGGGGCGCGCCTCCTATGGCTACACCTTC. The rearrangement joins TRBV19 to TRBJ1-2; TRBD1 is a possible D gene (6 bases). Trimming pared 5 bases from V and 4 bases from J, leaving 23 bases between. Germline CDR1 is LNHDA and CDR2 is SQIVND (reference sequence). The CDR3 contains 17 residues.

The genes are TRBV5-1 and TRBJ1-1; weak D call: TRBD1 (5 bases). The CDR3 is 16 amino acids. Between the trimmed V and J ends, which lost 2 bases and 1 base, there was a span of 15 bases. From germline, CDR1 is SGHRS and CDR2 YFSETQ. CDR3 region: CASSFHVGDSNTEAFF. Here the CDR3 DNA reads TGCGCCAGCAGCTTTCACGTCGGGGACTCGAACACTGAAGCTTTCTTT.

The rearrangement joins TRBV2 to TRBJ2-1, with 10 nucleotides matching TRBD2. The CDR3 covers 13 residues. CDR1 SNHLY and CDR2 FYNNEI come from the germline V gene. J gave up 10 bases and V 7 bases, and 7 bases lay outside the gene matches. The CDR3 reads CASMLAGEIEQFF. DNA for the CDR3: TGTGCCAGCATGCTAGCGGGGGAAATCGAGCAGTTCTTC.

The chain couples TRBV14 to TRBJ2-3; 7 bases map to TRBD2. V was clipped by 2 bases and J by 9 bases; unmatched bases: 2. Germline assignment: CDR1 SGHDN and CDR2 FVKESK. The CDR3 is 12 residues long. The CDR3 region is CASSQSSGTQYF. Written as DNA, the CDR3 is TGTGCCAGCAGCCAATCTAGCGGAACGCAGTATTTT.

The chain couples TRBV5-1 to TRBJ2-3; TRBD2 matches 7 bases. Germline V gene lookup returns CDR1 SGHRS and CDR2 YFSETQ. This CDR3 has 15 residues. V dropped 0 bases and J dropped 6; count of bases not matched to a gene: 7. The CDR3 reads CASSLEVHGRDTQYF. The CDR3 nucleotides are TGCGCCAGCAGCTTGGAAGTTCACGGGAGGGATACGCAGTATTTT.

This clone came up a few times. The J gene is TRBJ2-2, the V gene TRBV5-5, with TRBD1 as a possible D gene (5 bases). The V end was cut by 0 bases, the J end by 1 base, with 10 bases between. The CDR3 totals 16 residues. Per germline, CDR1 SGHKS and CDR2 YYEKEE (reference sequence). In DNA form, the CDR3 reads TGTGCCAGCAGCTTGGAATGGGGCCAGAACACCGGGGAGCTGTTTTTT. This sequence encodes CASSLEWGQNTGELFF. The full variable domain, its missing parts supplied by reference TRBV5-5 and TRBJ2-2, is DAGVTQSPTHLIKTRGQQVTLRCSPISGHKSVSWYQQVLGQGPQFIFQYYEKEERGRGNFPDRFSARQFPNYSSELNVNALLLGDSALYLCASSLEWGQNTGELFFGEGSRLTVL.

The genes are TRBV5-6 and TRBJ1-1; tentatively, D is TRBD1 (6 bases). This CDR3 is built from 16 residues. Germline V gene data show CDR1 as SGHDT and CDR2 as YYEEEE. The germline V and J ends were trimmed by 2 bases and 1 base, with 15 bases remaining between them. CDR3 sequence: CASSFPTGRGNTEAFF. CDR3 nucleotide sequence: TGTGCCAGCAGCTTCCCAACAGGGAGAGGGAACACTGAAGCTTTCTTT. Variable domain in full (rest from reference TRBV5-6 and TRBJ1-1): DAGVTQSPTHLIKTRGQQVTLRCSPKSGHDTVSWYQQALGQGPQFIFQYYEEEERQRGNFPDRFSGHQFPNYSSELNVNALLLGDSALYLCASSFPTGRGNTEAFFGQGTRLTVV.

This sequence joins TRBV2 and TRBJ2-1, with 14 bases fitting TRBD2. Germline-derived CDR1 and CDR2 are SNHLY and FYNNEI. The CDR3 has 18 residues. Germline trimming cut 4 bases from V and 5 bases from J; bases unmatched to any gene: 10. The CDR3 region has the DNA TGTGCCAGCAGTGGGCCTTCGGGACTAGCGGGGGTTAACAATGAGCAGTTCTTC. Translating it yields CASSGPSGLAGVNNEQFF.

This clone was recorded only once. The rearrangement links TRBV7-9 to TRBJ2-1; 8 nucleotides align to TRBD1. The CDR3 covers 12 residues. Germline assignment: CDR1 SEHNR and CDR2 FQNEAQ (reference sequence). V was pared by 6 bases and J by 7 bases, with 2 bases of the junction left unmatched. This CDR3 reads CASSRTGNEQFF. In nucleotides, the CDR3 is TGTGCCAGCAGTCGGACAGGGAATGAGCAGTTCTTC.

This chain joins TRBV6-1 and TRBJ2-4; no clear D gene. The V end was cut by 2 bases, the J end by 1 base, with 9 bases between. The CDR3 runs to 15 residues. Germline lookup yields CDR1 MNHNS and CDR2 SASEGT. Written as DNA, the CDR3 is TGTGCCAGCAGTGAATTGGGCACGGCCAAAAACATTCAGTACTTC. It specifies CASSELGTAKNIQYF.